The 23 T cell receptor beta chains listed next were all sequenced from one sample in a study of T cells in Graves' hyperthyroidism and ophthalmopathy. The source material, RNA transcripts, was used to amplify TCR beta CDR3 regions. In the first-round RT-PCR of the TCR CDR3, the HTBI primer set was used. TCRdb called the multiplex PCR reads again in MiXCR, with one record for every CDR3 protein. The sample lists around 300,000 distinct CDR3 sequences, roughly 20% seen once, with about two fifths in the top ten. Sequenced: blood. These receptors all stem from a middle-aged man with Graves' ophthalmopathy.

This clonotype occurred once. Here the CDR3 DNA reads TGTGCCTGGACCCGGGCGGGACAGGGCACCGGGGAGCTGTTTTTT. This codes for CAWTRAGQGTGELFF. This chain joins TRBV30 and TRBJ2-2; 9 bases fit TRBD1. The CDR3 is 15 residues long. V lost 4 bases to trimming and J lost 4 bases; unmatched junction nucleotides: 7. From germline, CDR1 is GTSNPN and CDR2 SVGIG (reference sequence).

The rearrangement links TRBV7-7 to TRBJ2-5; D unresolved. Germline V CDR1 and CDR2: SSHAT, FNYEAQ (reference sequence). This CDR3 is 15 amino acids long. The CDR3 region has the DNA TGTGCTGGCAGTCCTGGGTCCGACCCAACAGAGACCCAGTACTTC. This gives the protein CAGSPGSDPTETQYF.

This clonotype was counted at least ten times. This rearrangement joins TRBV4-1 to TRBJ2-3; TRBD1 matches at 9 bases. Unmatched junction bases numbered 14, after V lost 7 bases and J lost 6 bases. Per the germline V gene, CDR1 is MGHRA and CDR2 is YSYEKL. The CDR3 runs to 16 residues. DNA for the CDR3: TGCGCCAGCACCGAGAACACGGGACAGGGAGGTGATACGCAGTATTTT. Its translation is CASTENTGQGGDTQYF.

Only a few counts were recorded for this clonotype. The J gene is TRBJ2-7, the V gene TRBV6-1; 7 bases match TRBD1. The CDR3 is 15 amino acids. J was trimmed by 2 bases and V by 6 bases; bases with no gene match: 10. Germline values: CDR1 MNHNS, CDR2 SASEGT. The DNA for the CDR3 is TGTGCCAGCAGACTAGGACAGGTGATAACCTACGAGCAGTACTTC. Translated, it gives CASRLGQVITYEQYF.

This clonotype came up a few times. The gene calls are TRBV7-8 and TRBJ2-1; D ambiguous. Deletions cut 6 bases from V and 2 bases from J, with 14 bases between. The CDR3 spans 15 residues. Germline CDR1 SGHVS, CDR2 FQNEAQ. CDR3 in DNA: TGTGCCAGCAGTTTACCCCGACCCCCCTACAATGAGCAGTTCTTC. It codes for CASSLPRPPYNEQFF.

The sample holds many counts of this clonotype. The genes are TRBV28 and TRBJ1-2, with 7 positions matching TRBD1. V gave up 6 bases and J gave up 4 bases; unmatched junction bases: 11. The CDR3 spans 15 residues. In germline, CDR1 is MDHEN, CDR2 SYDVKM. This CDR3 is CASSQGGGGAYGYTF. The CDR3 coding sequence is TGTGCCAGCAGCCAAGGAGGGGGCGGTGCCTATGGCTACACCTTC.

The table lists this clonotype with a few counts. The rearrangement joins TRBV20-1 to TRBJ1-1, with 10 positions matching TRBD1. Per the germline V gene, CDR1 is DFQATT and CDR2 is SNEGSKA (reference sequence). The CDR3 is made up of 13 amino acids. The CDR3 region has the DNA TGCAGGATACCGGGACAGGGGCCCACTGAAGCTTTCTTT. It translates to CRIPGQGPTEAFF.

This clonotype was recorded at least ten times. The chain combines TRBV20-1 with TRBJ2-7; 9 bases agree with TRBD2. The V and J ends lost 3 bases and 1 base, in that order; junction bases with no gene match: 7. The CDR3 contains 15 residues. Germline V gene sequence: CDR1 DFQATT, CDR2 SNEGSKA (reference sequence). CDR3 coding DNA: TGCAGTGCTAGTCCTCTAGCGGGACGGTCCTACGAGCAGTACTTC. This sequence encodes CSASPLAGRSYEQYF.

The J gene is TRBJ2-7, the V gene TRBV29-1; 7 bases align to TRBD1. Germline V gene lookup returns CDR1 SQVTM and CDR2 ANQGSEA. The CDR3 loop spans 13 amino acids. The V segment lost 7 bases and the J segment 8 bases; nucleotides outside the gene matches: 14. CDR3 bases: TGCAGCGCCCTCGACACAGGGGTCGATAAGCAGTACTTC. Its protein product is CSALDTGVDKQYF.

This clonotype was observed at least ten times. The chain couples TRBV30 to TRBJ2-7; 8 positions match TRBD1. From germline, CDR1 is GTSNPN and CDR2 SVGIG (reference sequence). The CDR3 has 13 amino acids. V trimming: 4 bases; J trimming: 6 bases; junction bases outside the gene matches: 8. CDR3 in DNA: TGTGCCTGGAATTTCGGACAGGGCGGCGAGCAGTACTTC. It is translated as CAWNFGQGGEQYF.

A few counts support this clonotype. One end of the junction varies from germline; a read error may be responsible. The chain joins TRBV13 to TRBJ1-2, with D uncertain. CDR3 length: 16 residues. Germline loops: CDR1 PRHDT, CDR2 FYEKMQ (reference sequence). For the CDR3, the DNA is TGTGCCAGCGGCTTCGGAACTCGGGATTCTAACTATGGCTACACCTTC. It specifies CASGFGTRDSNYGYTF.

This clonotype was recorded a few times. V and J are TRBV28 and TRBJ1-3; a possible D gene is TRBD1 (5 bases). The V and J ends lost 8 bases and 8 bases respectively, with 13 bases between them. CDR1 and CDR2 from the germline V gene are MDHEN and SYDVKM. The CDR3 has 12 residues. The CDR3 DNA sequence: TGTGCCAGCGGACGGGGGGGAGACACCATATATTTT. It yields the protein CASGRGGDTIYF.

This clonotype appeared many times. As DNA, the CDR3 is TGTGCCAGCAGTCGACAACAGGGAAACGGGCAGCCCCAGCATTTT. Translation: CASSRQQGNGQPQHF. The chain couples TRBV28 to TRBJ1-5; D might be TRBD1 (6 bases). V lost 5 bases, J lost 7 bases, and 18 bases lay in between. CDR3 length: 15 residues. CDR1 and CDR2 from the germline V gene are MDHEN and SYDVKM.

This clonotype has a count of ten or more. The J gene is TRBJ2-7, the V gene TRBV12-3 or TRBV12-4, with D possibly called TRBD1 or TRBD2 (6 bases each). V was trimmed by 1 base and J by 2 bases, leaving 12 bases between them. There are 15 residues in the CDR3. The CDR3 DNA sequence: TGTGCCAGCAGTTTAGGGGGGGCCCTTACCTACGAGCAGTACTTC. Protein: CASSLGGALTYEQYF.

This clonotype was picked up many times. The genes are TRBV9 and TRBJ1-1; 10 bases match TRBD1. Germline V lookup: CDR1 SGDLS, CDR2 YYNGEE. Trimming removed 6 bases from V and 5 bases from J; junction bases left unmatched: 7. CDR3 size: 14 residues. CDR3 DNA sequence: TGTGCCAGCACCTCTGGGACAGGGGCTACTGAAGCTTTCTTT. Encoded protein: CASTSGTGATEAFF.

CDR3 protein: CASSPGGGRDMTLHF. The CDR3 coding sequence is TGTGCCAGCTCACCAGGAGGGGGCCGGGACATGACCCTCCACTTT. The V call is TRBV18, the J call TRBJ1-6; 7 positions match TRBD1. Losses at the gene ends were 2 bases for V and 14 bases for J; bases not matched to a gene: 12. Germline lookup yields CDR1 KGHSH and CDR2 LQKENI. The CDR3 totals 15 residues.

There are a few counts of this clonotype. The chain uses TRBV13 and TRBJ1-6; TRBD1 might be the D (6 bases). Between the trimmed V and J ends, which lost 5 bases and 7 bases, there was a span of 15 bases. The CDR3 totals 15 residues. The germline V gene has CDR1 PRHDT and CDR2 FYEKMQ (reference sequence). CDR3 in amino acids: CASSDRGHGNSPLHF. The CDR3, as DNA: TGTGCCAGCAGCGACCGGGGACACGGGAATTCACCCCTCCACTTT.

Turning to this clonotype: This likely comes from a read error, as the CDR3 has no conserved phenylalanine or tryptophan at its end. The chain has TRBV5-1 and TRBJ2-7; unclear D gene. Germline assignment: CDR1 SGHRS and CDR2 YFSETQ. The CDR3 length is 12 residues. CDR3 coding DNA: TGTGCCAGCAGCTTGGCGAACTACGAGCAGTACCTC. Translation gives CASSLANYEQYL.

In its sample, this clonotype was seen a few times. The chain is built from TRBV4-2 and TRBJ2-3; D is unclear. Germline loops: CDR1 LGHNA, CDR2 YNFKEQ. V lost 1 base and J lost 4, with 9 bases in between. CDR3 length: 14 residues. Written as DNA, the CDR3 is TGTGCCAGCAGCCAAGTGGGCCACTCAGATACGCAGTATTTT. Translating gives CASSQVGHSDTQYF.

This clonotype was observed many times. CDR3 bases: TGCAGTGCTGAACGGTCCAGCGGGAATTCACCCCTCCACTTT. Its protein product is CSAERSSGNSPLHF. The chain recombines TRBV20-1 with TRBJ1-6, with D hard to call. V lost 5 bases, J lost 7 bases, and 15 bases lay in between. CDR3 length: 14 residues. Germline CDR1 reads DFQATT; CDR2 reads SNEGSKA (reference sequence).

The CDR3 sequence: CAWSVVAGERHNEQFF. CDR3 nucleotide sequence: TGTGCCTGGAGTGTAGTGGCGGGGGAGAGGCACAATGAGCAGTTCTTC. V gene TRBV30 combines with J gene TRBJ2-1, with 7 bases identical to TRBD2. The CDR3 runs to 16 residues. With V trimmed by 0 bases and J by 5 bases, 10 bases remained unmatched. Germline V lookup: CDR1 GTSNPN, CDR2 SVGIG (reference sequence).

This clonotype appeared many times. V usage is TRBV2 and J usage is TRBJ2-3; perhaps TRBD1 as D (5 bases). Germline CDR1 SNHLY, CDR2 FYNNEI. The V gene lost 5 bases and the J gene lost 4 bases, with 13 bases spanning the gap. The CDR3 totals 14 residues. CDR3 residues: CASSPQRGADTQYF. The CDR3 DNA sequence: TGTGCCAGCAGTCCCCAAAGGGGTGCAGATACGCAGTATTTT. Full variable domain (missing parts from reference TRBV2 and TRBJ2-3): EPEVTQTPSHQVTQMGQEVILRCVPISNHLYFYWYRQILGQKVEFLVSFYNNEISEKSEIFDDQFSVERPDGSNFTLKIRSTKLEDSAMYFCASSPQRGADTQYFGPGTRLTVL.

The chain links TRBV7-2 to TRBJ2-5; the D gene is possibly TRBD1 (5 bases). V was trimmed by 1 base and J by 7 bases, leaving 16 bases between them. The CDR3 runs 15 residues. The germline CDR1 and CDR2 sequences are SGHTA and FQGNSA. The CDR3 sequence is CASSLEARAFGTQYF. The DNA of the CDR3 is TGTGCCAGCAGCTTAGAGGCCAGGGCCTTCGGGACCCAGTACTTC.